A few counts support the clone carrying this TCR beta chain. Its matching antigen is unknown. CDR3 length: 15 amino acids. V was clipped by 1 base and J by 4 bases, with 13 bases between them. Together with a sample-barcoded 5' primer, a J-beta primer mix was included in a second PCR lasting about 6 to 11 cycles. TCRdb recomputed calls from the 5' RACE reads with MiXCR, one row per CDR3 protein. Counted here are some 1,500,000 distinct CDR3 sequences, approximately 43% occurring once; the ten biggest clones make up 4%. This sample stems from a study of blood T cells in healthy people across ages. In the study overall: Per every two T cells, about one barcoded beta molecule was captured by template switching. Study-wide findings and caveats: While age rose, TCR beta diversity per million T cells dropped in a roughly linear way. Versus aged donors, long-lived donors had higher diversity and more naive CD4+ cells. Total diversity from one million sequenced T cells was likely underestimated.

This receptor was identified in a woman between 18 and 29 years old in good health. The sequenced material came from blood. The chain uses TRBV12-3 or TRBV12-4 and TRBJ1-2; tentative D call: TRBD1 (6 bases). CDR3 sequence reads: CASSLGGGQVYGYTF. CDR3 DNA sequence: TGTGCCAGCAGTTTAGGGGGGGGGCAAGTCTATGGCTACACCTTC.